This T cell receptor (beta chain) came from a study of blood T cell repertoires in COVID-19. This clone has only a few counts. Data came from immunoSEQ multiplex PCR; TCRdb stores just in-frame clones and leaves some out. The profile shows tens of thousands of clones, about 90% of them singletons. V was clipped by 7 bases and J by 3 bases, with 19 bases between them. This CDR3 has 16 amino acids. The germline V gene has CDR1 LNHDA and CDR2 SQIVND (reference sequence). The source is a human donor in a cohort sampled during active COVID-19. This chain connects TRBV19 to TRBJ2-1; D is unresolved. The source material was peripheral blood. In DNA form, the CDR3 reads TGTGCCAGTAACCTTAAGACTGCCTTTGGCTACAATGAGCAGTTCTTC. It is translated as CASNLKTAFGYNEQFF.